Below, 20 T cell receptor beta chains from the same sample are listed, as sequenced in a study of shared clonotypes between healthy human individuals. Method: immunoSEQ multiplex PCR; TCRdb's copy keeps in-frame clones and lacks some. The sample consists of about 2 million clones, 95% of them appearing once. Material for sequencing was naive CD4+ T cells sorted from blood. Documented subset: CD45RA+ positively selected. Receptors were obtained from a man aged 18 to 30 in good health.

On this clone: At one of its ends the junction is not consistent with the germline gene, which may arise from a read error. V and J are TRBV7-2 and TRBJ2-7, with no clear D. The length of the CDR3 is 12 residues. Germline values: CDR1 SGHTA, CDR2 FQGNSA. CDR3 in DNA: TGTGCCAGCAGCTTGTTTGAAGGCCGAGCGCACTTC. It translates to CASSLFEGRAHF.

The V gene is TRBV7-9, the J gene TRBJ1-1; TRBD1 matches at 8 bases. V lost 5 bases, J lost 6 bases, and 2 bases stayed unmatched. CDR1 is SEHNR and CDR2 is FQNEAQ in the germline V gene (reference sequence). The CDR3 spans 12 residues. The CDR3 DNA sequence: TGTGCCAGCAGCCGGACAGGGCCTGAAGCTTTCTTT. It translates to CASSRTGPEAFF.

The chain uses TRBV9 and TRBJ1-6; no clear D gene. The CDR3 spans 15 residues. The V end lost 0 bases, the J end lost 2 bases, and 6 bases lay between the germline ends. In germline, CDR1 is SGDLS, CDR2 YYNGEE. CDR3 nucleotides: TGTGCCAGCAGCGTAGGGACGGCCTATAATTCACCCCTCCACTTT. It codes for CASSVGTAYNSPLHF.

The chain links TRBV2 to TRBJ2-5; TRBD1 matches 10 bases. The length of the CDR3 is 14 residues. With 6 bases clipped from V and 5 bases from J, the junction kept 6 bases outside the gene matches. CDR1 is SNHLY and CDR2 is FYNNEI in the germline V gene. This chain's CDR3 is CASSPGQGMETQYF. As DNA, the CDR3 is TGTGCCAGCAGCCCGGGACAGGGGATGGAGACCCAGTACTTC.

CDR3 protein: CASSRTGTGAYEQYF. Here the CDR3 DNA reads TGTGCCAGCAGTCGGACCGGGACAGGGGCGTACGAGCAGTACTTC. V gene TRBV6-1 combines with J gene TRBJ2-7; 10 bases match TRBD1. Trimming removed 5 bases from V and 4 bases from J; junction bases left unmatched: 8. The CDR3 spans 15 residues. The V gene's germline CDR1 is MNHNS and CDR2 SASEGT.

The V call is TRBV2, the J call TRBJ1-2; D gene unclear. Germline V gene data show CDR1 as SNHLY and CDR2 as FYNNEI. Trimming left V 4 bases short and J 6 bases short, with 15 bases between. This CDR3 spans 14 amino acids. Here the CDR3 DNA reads TGTGCCAGCAGTGCCCAGGCTATCTTAGATGGCTACACCTTC. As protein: CASSAQAILDGYTF.

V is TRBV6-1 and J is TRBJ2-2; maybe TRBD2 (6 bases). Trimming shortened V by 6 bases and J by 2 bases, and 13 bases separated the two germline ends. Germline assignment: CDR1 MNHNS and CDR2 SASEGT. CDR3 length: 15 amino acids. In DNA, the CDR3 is TGTGCCAGCAGCGGGGACTGGGCCAACACCGGGGAGCTGTTTTTT. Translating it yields CASSGDWANTGELFF.

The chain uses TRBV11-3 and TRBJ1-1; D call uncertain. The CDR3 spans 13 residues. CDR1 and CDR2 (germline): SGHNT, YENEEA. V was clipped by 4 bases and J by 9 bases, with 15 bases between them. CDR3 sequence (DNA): TGTGCCAGCAGCTCCGCGTCAGAGGTGAAAGCTTTCTTT. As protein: CASSSASEVKAFF.

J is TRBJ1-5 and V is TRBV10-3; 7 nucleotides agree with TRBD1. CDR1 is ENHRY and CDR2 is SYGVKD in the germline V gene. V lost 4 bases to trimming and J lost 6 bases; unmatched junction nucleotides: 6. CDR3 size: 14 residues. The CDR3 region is CAISGDRGGQPQHF. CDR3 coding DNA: TGTGCCATCAGTGGGGACAGAGGGGGTCAGCCCCAGCATTTT.

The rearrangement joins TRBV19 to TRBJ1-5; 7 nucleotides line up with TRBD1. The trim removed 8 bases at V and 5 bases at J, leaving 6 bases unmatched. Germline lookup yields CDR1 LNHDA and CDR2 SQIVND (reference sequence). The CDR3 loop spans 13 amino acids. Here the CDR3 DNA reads TGTGCCAGTTCCCACACAGGGGATCAGCCCCAGCATTTT. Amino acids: CASSHTGDQPQHF.

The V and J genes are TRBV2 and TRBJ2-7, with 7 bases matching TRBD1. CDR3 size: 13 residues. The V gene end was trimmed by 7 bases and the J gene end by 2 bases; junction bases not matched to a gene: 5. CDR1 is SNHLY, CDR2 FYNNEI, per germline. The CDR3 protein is CASIGGLTYEQYF. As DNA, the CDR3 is TGTGCCAGCATAGGGGGCCTTACCTACGAGCAGTACTTC.

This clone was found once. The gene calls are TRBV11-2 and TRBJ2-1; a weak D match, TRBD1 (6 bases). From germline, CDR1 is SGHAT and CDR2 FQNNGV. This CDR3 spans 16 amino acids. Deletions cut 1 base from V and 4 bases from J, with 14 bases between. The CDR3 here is CASSLAWDNKYNEQFF. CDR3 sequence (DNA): TGTGCCAGCAGCTTAGCTTGGGACAACAAGTACAATGAGCAGTTCTTC. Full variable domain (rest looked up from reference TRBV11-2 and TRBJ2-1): EAGVAQSPRYKIIEKRQSVAFWCNPISGHATLYWYQQILGQGPKLLIQFQNNGVVDDSQLPKDRFSAERLKGVDSTLKIQPAKLEDSAVYLCASSLAWDNKYNEQFFGPGTRLTVL.

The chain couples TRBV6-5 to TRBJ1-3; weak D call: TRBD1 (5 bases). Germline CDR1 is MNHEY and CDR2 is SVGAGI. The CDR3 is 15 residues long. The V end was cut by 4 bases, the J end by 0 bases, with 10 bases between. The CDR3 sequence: CASSLGLSSGNTIYF. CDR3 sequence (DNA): TGTGCCAGCAGTTTGGGACTGAGCTCTGGAAACACCATATATTTT.

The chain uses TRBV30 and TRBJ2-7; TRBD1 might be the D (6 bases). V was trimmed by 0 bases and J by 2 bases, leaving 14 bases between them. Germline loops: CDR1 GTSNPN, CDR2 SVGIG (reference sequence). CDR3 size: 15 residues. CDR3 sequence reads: CAWSVGGARTYEQYF. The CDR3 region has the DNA TGTGCCTGGAGTGTAGGGGGAGCGAGGACCTACGAGCAGTACTTC.

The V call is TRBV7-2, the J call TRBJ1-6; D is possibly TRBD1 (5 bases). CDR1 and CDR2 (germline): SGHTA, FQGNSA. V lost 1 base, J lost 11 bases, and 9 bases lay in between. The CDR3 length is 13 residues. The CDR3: CASSLVDSTPLHF. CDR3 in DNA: TGTGCCAGCAGCTTAGTAGACAGCACACCCCTCCACTTT.

CDR3 in amino acids: CASSLPGQGFNYGYTF. In DNA, the CDR3 is TGTGCCAGCAGTTTACCGGGACAGGGATTTAACTATGGCTACACCTTC. The chain has TRBV28 and TRBJ1-2; 9 positions match TRBD1. Trimming removed 2 bases from V and 1 base from J; junction bases left unmatched: 5. The germline gives CDR1 MDHEN, CDR2 SYDVKM. This CDR3 has 16 amino acids.

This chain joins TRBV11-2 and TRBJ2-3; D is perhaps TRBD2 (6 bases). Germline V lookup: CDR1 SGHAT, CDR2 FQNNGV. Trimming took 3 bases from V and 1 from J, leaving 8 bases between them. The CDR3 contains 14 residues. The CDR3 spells CASSFQRGTDTQYF. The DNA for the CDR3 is TGTGCCAGCAGCTTCCAGCGGGGCACAGATACGCAGTATTTT.

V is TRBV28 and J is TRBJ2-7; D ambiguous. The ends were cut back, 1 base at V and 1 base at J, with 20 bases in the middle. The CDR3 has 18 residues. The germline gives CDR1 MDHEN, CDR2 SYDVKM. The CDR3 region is CASSLYSLNIYRSYEQYF. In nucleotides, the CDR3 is TGTGCCAGCAGTTTATACTCCCTAAATATTTATCGGTCCTACGAGCAGTACTTC.

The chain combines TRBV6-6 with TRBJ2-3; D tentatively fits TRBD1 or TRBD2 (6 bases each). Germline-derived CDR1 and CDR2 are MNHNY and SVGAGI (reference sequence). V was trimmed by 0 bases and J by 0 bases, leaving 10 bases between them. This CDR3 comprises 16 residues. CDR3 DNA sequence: TGTGCCAGCAGTTACTCGGGGGGCCATAGCACAGATACGCAGTATTTT. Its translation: CASSYSGGHSTDTQYF.

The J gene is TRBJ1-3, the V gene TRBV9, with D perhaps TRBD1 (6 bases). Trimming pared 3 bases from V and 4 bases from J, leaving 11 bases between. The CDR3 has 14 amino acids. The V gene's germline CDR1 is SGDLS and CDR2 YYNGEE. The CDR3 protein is CASSARGQGNTIYF. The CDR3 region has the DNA TGTGCCAGCAGCGCAAGAGGACAGGGAAACACCATATATTTT.